This T cell receptor (beta chain) was recovered during a study of blood T cell repertoires in COVID-19. The CDR3 has 13 amino acids. V trimming: 4 bases; J trimming: 9 bases; junction bases outside the gene matches: 6. In germline, CDR1 is KGHSH, CDR2 LQKENI. The table came from immunoSEQ multiplex PCR; TCRdb's copy has only in-frame clones and leaves some out. The profile shows roughly 500,000 clones, 70% to 90% of them singletons. This clonotype was obtained from a woman aged 35 to 49 who had recovered from COVID-19. Sequencing was performed on PBMCs or T cells enriched from blood (not recorded which). The rearrangement links TRBV18 to TRBJ2-1, with 7 bases fitting TRBD1. The CDR3 here is CASSQGAGGEQFF. The DNA of the CDR3 is TGTGCCAGCTCACAGGGGGCAGGTGGTGAGCAGTTCTTC.